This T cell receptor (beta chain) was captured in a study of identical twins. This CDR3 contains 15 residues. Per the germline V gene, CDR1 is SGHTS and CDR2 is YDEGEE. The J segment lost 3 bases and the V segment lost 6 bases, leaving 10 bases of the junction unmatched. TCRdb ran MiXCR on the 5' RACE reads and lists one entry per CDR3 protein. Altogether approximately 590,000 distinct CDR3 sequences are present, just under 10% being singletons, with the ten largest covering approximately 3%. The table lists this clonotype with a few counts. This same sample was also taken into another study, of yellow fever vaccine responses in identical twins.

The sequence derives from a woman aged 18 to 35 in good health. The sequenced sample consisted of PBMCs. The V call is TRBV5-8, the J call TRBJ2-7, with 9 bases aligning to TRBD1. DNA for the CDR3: TGTGCCAGCACCCTTCCGGGACAGGGATTCTACGAGCAGTACTTC. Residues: CASTLPGQGFYEQYF.